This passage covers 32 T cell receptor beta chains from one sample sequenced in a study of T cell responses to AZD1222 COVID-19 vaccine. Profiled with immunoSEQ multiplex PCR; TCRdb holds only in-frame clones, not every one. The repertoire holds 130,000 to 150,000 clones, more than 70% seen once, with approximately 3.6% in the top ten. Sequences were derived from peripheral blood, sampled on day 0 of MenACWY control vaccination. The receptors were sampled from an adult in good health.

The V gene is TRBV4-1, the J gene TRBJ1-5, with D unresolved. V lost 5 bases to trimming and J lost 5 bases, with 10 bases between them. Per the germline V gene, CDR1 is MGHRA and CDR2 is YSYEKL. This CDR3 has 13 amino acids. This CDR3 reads CASSGREDQPQHF. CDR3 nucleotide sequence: TGCGCCAGCAGCGGTCGGGAGGATCAGCCCCAGCATTTT.

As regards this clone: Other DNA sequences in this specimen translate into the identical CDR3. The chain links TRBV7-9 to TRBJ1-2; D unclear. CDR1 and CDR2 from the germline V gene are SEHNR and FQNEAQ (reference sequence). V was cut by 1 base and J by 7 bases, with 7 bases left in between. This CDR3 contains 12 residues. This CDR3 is CASSLGGAGYTF. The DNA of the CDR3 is TGTGCCAGCAGCTTAGGAGGAGCTGGCTACACCTTC.

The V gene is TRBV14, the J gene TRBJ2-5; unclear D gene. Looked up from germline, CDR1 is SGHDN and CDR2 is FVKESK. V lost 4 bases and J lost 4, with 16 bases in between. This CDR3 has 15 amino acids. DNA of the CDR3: TGTGCCAGCAGCCTATACATATCCGGTACAGAGACCCAGTACTTC. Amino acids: CASSLYISGTETQYF.

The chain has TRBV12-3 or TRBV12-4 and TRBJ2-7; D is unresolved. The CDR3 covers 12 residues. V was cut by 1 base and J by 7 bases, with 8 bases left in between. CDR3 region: CASSLGQFEQYF. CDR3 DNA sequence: TGTGCCAGCAGTTTAGGGCAGTTTGAGCAGTACTTC.

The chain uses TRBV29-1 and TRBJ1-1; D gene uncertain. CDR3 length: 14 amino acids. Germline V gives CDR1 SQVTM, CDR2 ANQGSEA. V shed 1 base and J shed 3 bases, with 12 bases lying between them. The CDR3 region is CSVEGEGQDTEAFF. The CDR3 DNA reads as TGCAGCGTTGAAGGCGAAGGGCAGGACACTGAAGCTTTCTTT.

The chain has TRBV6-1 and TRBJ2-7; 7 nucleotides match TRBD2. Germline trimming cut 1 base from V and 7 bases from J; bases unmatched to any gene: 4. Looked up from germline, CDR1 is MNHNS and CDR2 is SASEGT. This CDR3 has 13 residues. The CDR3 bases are TGTGCCAGCAGTGAAGGGGCGGGGGTAGAGCAGTACTTC. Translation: CASSEGAGVEQYF.

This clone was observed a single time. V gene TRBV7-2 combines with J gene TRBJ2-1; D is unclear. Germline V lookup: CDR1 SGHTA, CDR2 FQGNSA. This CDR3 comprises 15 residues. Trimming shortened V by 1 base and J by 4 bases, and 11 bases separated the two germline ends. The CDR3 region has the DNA TGTGCCAGCAGCTTAGTAGCTGACTCATACAATGAGCAGTTCTTC. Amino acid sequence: CASSLVADSYNEQFF.

The CDR3 sequence: CAWSGGDTGLVGYTF. The DNA for the CDR3 is TGTGCCTGGAGTGGCGGGGACACCGGCCTAGTTGGCTACACCTTC. The rearrangement uses TRBV30 and TRBJ1-2, with D possibly being TRBD1 (6 bases). Trimming removed 1 base from V and 7 bases from J, with 19 bases in between. CDR3 size: 15 residues. The V gene's germline CDR1 is GTSNPN and CDR2 SVGIG (reference sequence).

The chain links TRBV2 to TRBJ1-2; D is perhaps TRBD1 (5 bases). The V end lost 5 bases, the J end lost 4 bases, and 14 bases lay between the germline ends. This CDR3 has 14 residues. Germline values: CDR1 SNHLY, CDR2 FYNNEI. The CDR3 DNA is TGTGCCAGCAGTCCTCCGGGACGTCTCTATGGCTACACCTTC. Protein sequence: CASSPPGRLYGYTF.

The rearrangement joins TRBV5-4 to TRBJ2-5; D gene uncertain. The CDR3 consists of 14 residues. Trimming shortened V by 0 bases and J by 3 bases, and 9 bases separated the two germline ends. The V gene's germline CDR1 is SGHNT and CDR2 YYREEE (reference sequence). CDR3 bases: TGTGCCAGCAGCTTGGTACAGACGAAAGAGACCCAGTACTTC. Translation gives CASSLVQTKETQYF.

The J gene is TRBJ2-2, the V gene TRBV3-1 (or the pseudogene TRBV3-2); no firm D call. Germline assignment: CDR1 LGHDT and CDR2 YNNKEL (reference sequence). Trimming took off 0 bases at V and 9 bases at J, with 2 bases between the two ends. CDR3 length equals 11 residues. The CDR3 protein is CASSQERELFF. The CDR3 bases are TGTGCCAGCAGCCAAGAAAGGGAGCTGTTTTTT.

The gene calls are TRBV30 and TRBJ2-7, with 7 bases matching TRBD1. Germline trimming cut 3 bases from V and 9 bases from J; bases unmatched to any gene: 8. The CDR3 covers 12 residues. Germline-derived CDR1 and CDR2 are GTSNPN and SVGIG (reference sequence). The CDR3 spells CAWRTGRLGQYF. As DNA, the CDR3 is TGTGCCTGGAGGACAGGGAGATTGGGGCAGTACTTC.

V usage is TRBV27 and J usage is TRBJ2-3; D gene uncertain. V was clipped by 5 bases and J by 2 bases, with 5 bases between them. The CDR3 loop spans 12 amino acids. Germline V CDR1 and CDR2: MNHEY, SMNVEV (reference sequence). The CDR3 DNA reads TGTGCCAGCAGTCCGAACACAGATACGCAGTATTTT. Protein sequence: CASSPNTDTQYF.

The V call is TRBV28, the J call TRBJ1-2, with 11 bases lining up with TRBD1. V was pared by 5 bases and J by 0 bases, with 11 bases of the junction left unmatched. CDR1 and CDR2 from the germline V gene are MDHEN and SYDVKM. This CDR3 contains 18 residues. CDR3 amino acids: CASSRLGQGAPANYGYTF. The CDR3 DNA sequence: TGTGCCAGCAGTCGGCTTGGACAGGGGGCTCCGGCTAACTATGGCTACACCTTC.

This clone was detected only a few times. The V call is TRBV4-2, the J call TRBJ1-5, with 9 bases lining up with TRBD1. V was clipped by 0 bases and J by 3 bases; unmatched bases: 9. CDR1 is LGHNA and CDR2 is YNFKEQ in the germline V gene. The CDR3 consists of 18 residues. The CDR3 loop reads CASSQDVRTGDINQPQHF. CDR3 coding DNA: TGTGCCAGCAGCCAAGATGTTAGGACAGGGGATATCAATCAGCCCCAGCATTTT.

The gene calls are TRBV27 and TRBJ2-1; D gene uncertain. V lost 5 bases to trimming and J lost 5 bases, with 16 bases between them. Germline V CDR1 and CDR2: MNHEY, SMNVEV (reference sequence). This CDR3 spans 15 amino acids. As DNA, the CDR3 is TGTGCCAGCAGTCGGTTACCTCCCCGGGACAATGAGCAGTTCTTC. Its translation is CASSRLPPRDNEQFF.

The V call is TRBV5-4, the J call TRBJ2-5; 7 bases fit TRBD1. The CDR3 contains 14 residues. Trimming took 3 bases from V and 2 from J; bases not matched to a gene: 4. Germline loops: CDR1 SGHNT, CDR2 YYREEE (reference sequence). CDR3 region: CASSSLTGQETQYF. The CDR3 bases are TGTGCCAGCAGCTCGTTGACAGGGCAAGAGACCCAGTACTTC.

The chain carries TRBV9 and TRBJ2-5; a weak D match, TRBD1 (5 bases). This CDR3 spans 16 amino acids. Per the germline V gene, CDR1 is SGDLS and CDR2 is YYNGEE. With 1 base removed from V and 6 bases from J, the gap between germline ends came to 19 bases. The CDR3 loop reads CASSVLGGQGGQTQYF. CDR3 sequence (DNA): TGTGCCAGCAGCGTACTAGGTGGGCAGGGTGGGCAGACCCAGTACTTC.

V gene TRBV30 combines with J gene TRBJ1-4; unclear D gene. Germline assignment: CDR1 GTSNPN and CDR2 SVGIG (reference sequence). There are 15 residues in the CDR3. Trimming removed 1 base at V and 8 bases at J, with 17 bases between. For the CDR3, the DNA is TGTGCCTGGAGTGCCAACCTGGCAGGAGCGGAAAAACTGTTTTTT. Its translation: CAWSANLAGAEKLFF.

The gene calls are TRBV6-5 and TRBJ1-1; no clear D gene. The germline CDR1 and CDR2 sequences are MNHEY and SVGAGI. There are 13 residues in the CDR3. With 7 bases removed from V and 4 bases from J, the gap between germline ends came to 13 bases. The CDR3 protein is CASIRTGGTEAFF. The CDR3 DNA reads TGTGCCAGCATCAGAACGGGAGGCACTGAAGCTTTCTTT.

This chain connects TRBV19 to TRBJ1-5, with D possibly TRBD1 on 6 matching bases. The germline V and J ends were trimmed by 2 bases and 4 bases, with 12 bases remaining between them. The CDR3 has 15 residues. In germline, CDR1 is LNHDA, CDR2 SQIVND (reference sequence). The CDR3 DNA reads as TGTGCCAGTAGTATAACGGGGGCTTTTAATCAGCCCCAGCATTTT. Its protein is CASSITGAFNQPQHF.

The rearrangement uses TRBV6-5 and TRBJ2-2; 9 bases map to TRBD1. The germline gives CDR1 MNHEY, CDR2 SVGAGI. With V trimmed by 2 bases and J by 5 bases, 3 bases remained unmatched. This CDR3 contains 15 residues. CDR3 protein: CASSYGDRETGELFF. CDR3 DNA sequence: TGTGCCAGCAGTTACGGGGACAGGGAGACCGGGGAGCTGTTTTTT.

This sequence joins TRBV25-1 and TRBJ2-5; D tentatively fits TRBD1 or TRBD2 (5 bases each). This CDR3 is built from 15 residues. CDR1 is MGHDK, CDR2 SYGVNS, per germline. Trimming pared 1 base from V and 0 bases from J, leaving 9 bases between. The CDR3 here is CASSEFRGNQETQYF. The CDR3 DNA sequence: TGTGCCAGCAGTGAATTTCGGGGCAACCAAGAGACCCAGTACTTC.

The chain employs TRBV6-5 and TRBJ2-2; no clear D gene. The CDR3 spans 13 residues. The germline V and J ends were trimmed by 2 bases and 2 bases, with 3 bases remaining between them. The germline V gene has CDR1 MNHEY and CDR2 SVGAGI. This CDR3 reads CASSYVNTGELFF. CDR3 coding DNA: TGTGCCAGCAGTTACGTTAACACCGGGGAGCTGTTTTTT.

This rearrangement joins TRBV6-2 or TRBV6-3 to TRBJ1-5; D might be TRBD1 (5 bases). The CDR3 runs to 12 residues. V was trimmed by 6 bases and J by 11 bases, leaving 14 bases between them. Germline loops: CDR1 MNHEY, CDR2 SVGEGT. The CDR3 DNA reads TGTGCCAGCAGCGGACGGGTCAGGGCCCAGCATTTT. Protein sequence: CASSGRVRAQHF.

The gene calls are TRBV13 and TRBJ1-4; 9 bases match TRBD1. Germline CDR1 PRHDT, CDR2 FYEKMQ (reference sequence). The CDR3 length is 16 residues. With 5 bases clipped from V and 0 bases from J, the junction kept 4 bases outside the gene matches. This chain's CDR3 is CASSRRQGATNEKLFF. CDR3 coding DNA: TGTGCCAGCAGCCGGAGACAGGGGGCAACTAATGAAAAACTGTTTTTT.

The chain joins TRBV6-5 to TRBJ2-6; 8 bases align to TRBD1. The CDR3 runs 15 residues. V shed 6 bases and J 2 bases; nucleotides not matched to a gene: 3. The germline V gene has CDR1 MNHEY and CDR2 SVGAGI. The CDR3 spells CASSETGAGANVLTF. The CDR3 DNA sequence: TGTGCCAGCAGCGAGACAGGGGCTGGGGCCAACGTCCTGACTTTC.

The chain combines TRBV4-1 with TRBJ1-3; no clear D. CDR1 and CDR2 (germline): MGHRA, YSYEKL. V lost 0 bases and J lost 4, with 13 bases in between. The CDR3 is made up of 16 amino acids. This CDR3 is CASSQEPSISGNTIYF. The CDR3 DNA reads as TGCGCCAGCAGCCAAGAACCCAGCATTTCGGGAAACACCATATATTTT.

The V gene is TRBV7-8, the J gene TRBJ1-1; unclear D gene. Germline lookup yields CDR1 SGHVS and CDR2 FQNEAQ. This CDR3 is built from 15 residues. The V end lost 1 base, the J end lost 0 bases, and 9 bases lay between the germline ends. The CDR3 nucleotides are TGTGCCAGCAGCTTAGTAACAGACATGAACACTGAAGCTTTCTTT. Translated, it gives CASSLVTDMNTEAFF.

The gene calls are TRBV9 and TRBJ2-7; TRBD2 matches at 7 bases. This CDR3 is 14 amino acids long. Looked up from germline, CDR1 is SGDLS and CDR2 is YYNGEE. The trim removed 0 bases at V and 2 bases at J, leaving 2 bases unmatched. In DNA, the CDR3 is TGTGCCAGCAGCGTAGCGGGAGGCCCCTACGAGCAGTACTTC. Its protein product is CASSVAGGPYEQYF.

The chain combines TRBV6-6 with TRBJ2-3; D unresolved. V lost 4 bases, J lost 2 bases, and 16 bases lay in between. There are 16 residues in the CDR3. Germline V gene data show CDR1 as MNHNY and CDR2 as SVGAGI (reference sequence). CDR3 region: CASSSPNTENTDTQYF. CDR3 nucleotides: TGTGCCAGCAGTTCACCGAATACTGAAAACACAGATACGCAGTATTTT.

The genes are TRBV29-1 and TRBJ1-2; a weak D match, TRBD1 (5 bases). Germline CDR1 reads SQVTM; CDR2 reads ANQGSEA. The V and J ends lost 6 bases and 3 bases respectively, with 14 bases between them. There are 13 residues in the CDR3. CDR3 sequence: CSVKLEGHYGYTF. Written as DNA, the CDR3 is TGCAGCGTGAAGCTCGAGGGGCACTATGGCTACACCTTC.